This T cell receptor (beta chain) was sequenced in a study of OX40 agonist ivuxolimab in advanced cancers. Background for the entire study: Ivuxolimab, which targeted the costimulatory receptor OX40 (CD134), was an agonistic, fully human IgG2 monoclonal antibody. The paper reports the monotherapy dose-escalation portion (N = 52 patients) of the phase I ivuxolimab trial. Peripheral TCRbeta sequencing aimed to test whether ivuxolimab altered TCR sequence diversity and caused clonal T-cell expansion. Patients were allowed to have had prior anti-PD-1, anti-PD-L1 or anti-CTLA-4 therapy, and 30% to 50% of the dose-escalation patients had previously received checkpoint inhibitors. Intravenous ivuxolimab was administered to patients every 2 weeks at six dose levels: 0.01, 0.1, 0.3, 1.5, 3 and 10 mg/kg. The dose-escalation cohort was approximately 83% male with a mean age of roughly 62 years, ranging from 23 to 79. Three dose-escalation patients achieved partial responses, one with hepatocellular carcinoma and two with cutaneous melanoma. Of the 50 or so patients in dose escalation, 19 had hepatocellular carcinoma, approximately 15 had melanoma, 9 had renal cell carcinoma and 9 had head and neck cancer. Overall results and qualifications from the work: At doses of 0.1 to 3.0 mg/kg, clonal expansion of both CD4+ and CD8+ T cells in blood was seen between baseline and week 6. In partial responders in the 0.1-3.0 mg/kg groups, normalized peripheral clonal expansion was found to be among the lowest, especially among CD8+ T cells. Low levels of normalized T-cell clonal expansion were also seen in some patients who did not respond. After ivuxolimab, more expanded clones were found on average in CD8+ T cells than in CD4+ T cells. Antigen specificity was not determined for the clonally expanded peripheral T cells.

The germline V gene (reference sequence) provides CDR1 LNHDA and CDR2 SQIVND. Trimming removed 11 bases from V and 0 bases from J, leaving 17 bases between the germline ends. The CDR3 runs 16 residues from the cysteine to the phenylalanine. Only the CDR3 DNA is retained, 48 bases long and in frame from the first base. To sequence the TCRbeta CDR3 region, genomic DNA was isolated from the sorted cells. The immunoSEQ Assay was used for sequencing of TCRbeta CDR3 regions. TCRdb holds this immuneACCESS table with in-frame rearrangements only. Some clones are missing; in checked studies, unresolved V genes explain under half, and the rest has no known cause. Recorded for this sample are 45,000 to 50,000 clones; about 81% of them occurred a single time. Jointly, the top ten make up around 7% of the sample. A remark on this clone: There is no known antigen for this receptor. Base qualities are not provided; no much larger clone lies one nucleotide away.

Patients with autoimmune disease history or receiving systemic immunosuppression were excluded from the trial. In every dose cohort, peripheral blood was drawn for TCR sequencing at baseline, cycle 4 day 1, and cycle 7 day 1. Samples were obtained from an open-label, multicenter, first-in-human phase I dose-escalation trial of ivuxolimab. Adults with locally advanced or metastatic melanoma, renal cell carcinoma, hepatocellular carcinoma or head and neck squamous cell carcinoma were enrolled in the trial. Before TCR sequencing, CD4+ T cells and CD8+ T cells from peripheral blood were sorted into separate populations.

The chain uses TRBV19 and TRBJ2-6; a tentative D match to TRBD1 spans 5 bases. This receptor was identified in an adult with an advanced solid tumor such as melanoma, head and neck, liver or kidney cancer. The sequenced sample was CD4+ or CD8+ T cells sorted from blood, obtained in a trial of the OX40 agonist ivuxolimab. The CDR3 is CASRQIYFSGANVLTF. The DNA sequence is given as TGTGCCTCTAGACAGATTTACTTCTCTGGGGCCAACGTCCTGACTTTC. When the CDR3 is completed using the reference TRBV19 and TRBJ2-6 genes on either side, the full variable domain is DGGITQSPKYLFRKEGQNVTLSCEQNLNHDAMYWYRQDPGQGLRLIYYSQIVNDFQKGDIAEGYSVSREKKESFPLTVTSAQKNPTAFYLCASRQIYFSGANVLTFGAGSRLTVL.